The 9 T cell receptor beta chains presented below share a single source sample, sequenced in a study of blood T cell repertoires in COVID-19. Clones were read by immunoSEQ multiplex PCR, and TCRdb kept only the in-frame ones, dropping some. In the table there are some 210,000 clones, just over 90% of which are singletons. Sequenced sample: peripheral blood. These receptors were taken from a man aged 30 to 45 with acute or convalescent COVID-19.

The chain couples TRBV7-3 to TRBJ2-7; 9 bases map to TRBD2. The length of the CDR3 is 15 residues. Trimming took 0 bases from V and 2 from J; bases not matched to a gene: 2. Germline-derived CDR1 and CDR2 are SGHTA and FQGTGA. CDR3 in DNA: TGTGCCAGCAGCTTAACGGCGGGAGGGGCCTACGAGCAGTACTTC. It yields the protein CASSLTAGGAYEQYF.

The chain combines TRBV6-7 with TRBJ1-6; D possibly corresponds to TRBD1 (6 bases). TRBV6-7 belongs to the ORF category, with a function that is uncertain. V gave up 3 bases and J gave up 7 bases, with 19 bases separating them. CDR3 length equals 17 residues. The CDR3 sequence is CASSYGVGQKNNSPLHF. The DNA for the CDR3 is TGTGCCAGCAGTTATGGGGTCGGACAGAAAAACAATTCACCCCTCCACTTT.

Notes on this clone: The same CDR3 is also encoded by other DNA sequences in this sample. The V call is TRBV7-9, the J call TRBJ1-5, with D unresolved. Trimming stripped 1 base from V and 2 bases from J, with 12 bases between. Germline V CDR1 and CDR2: SEHNR, FQNEAQ (reference sequence). The CDR3 extends over 16 amino acids. The CDR3 coding sequence is TGTGCCAGCAGCTTAGGTGCGGGTGGGGGCAATCAGCCCCAGCATTTT. Translating gives CASSLGAGGGNQPQHF.

The chain couples TRBV10-3 to TRBJ2-1, with 8 bases matching TRBD2. The trim removed 6 bases at V and 7 bases at J, leaving 11 bases unmatched. Per the germline V gene, CDR1 is ENHRY and CDR2 is SYGVKD. The CDR3 sequence is 15 residues long. The CDR3 sequence is CAISSEGLAGNEQFF. The DNA for the CDR3 is TGTGCCATCAGCTCGGAGGGGCTAGCGGGTAATGAGCAGTTCTTC.

CDR3 nucleotide sequence: TGTGCCAGCGTGCAGGGGACCATAAATCAGCCCCAGCATTTT. It yields the protein CASVQGTINQPQHF. The rearrangement joins TRBV6-5 to TRBJ1-5, with a weak D call TRBD1 (6 bases). Looked up from germline, CDR1 is MNHEY and CDR2 is SVGAGI. Trimming removed 8 bases from V and 4 bases from J, with 15 bases in between. CDR3 length: 14 residues.

The V and J genes are TRBV7-6 and TRBJ2-7, with a possible D match to TRBD2 (6 bases). The CDR3 extends over 15 amino acids. The V gene's germline CDR1 is SGHVS and CDR2 FNYEAQ. The V and J ends lost 4 bases and 5 bases respectively, with 18 bases between them. The CDR3 DNA follows: TGTGCCAGCAGCTCCCGGGACTTAGGCCCCCACGAGCAGTACTTC. Translating gives CASSSRDLGPHEQYF. Complete variable domain (other parts from reference TRBV7-6 and TRBJ2-7): GAGVSQSPRYKVTKRGQDVALRCDPISGHVSLYWYRQALGQGPEFLTYFNYEAQQDKSGLPNDRFSAERPEGSISTLTIQRTEQRDSAMYRCASSSRDLGPHEQYFGPGTRLTVT.

The rearrangement links TRBV25-1 to TRBJ1-2; D is unclear. Deletions cut 3 bases from V and 10 bases from J, with 30 bases between. From germline, CDR1 is MGHDK and CDR2 SYGVNS. The CDR3 extends over 18 amino acids. The CDR3, as DNA: TGTGCCAGCAGTGATTCTCCGACCCGGGCCGCCGGTTCGGAGGACTACACCTTC. Residues: CASSDSPTRAAGSEDYTF.

The J gene is TRBJ2-6, the V gene TRBV28; tentative D call: TRBD1 (5 bases). Germline V gene lookup returns CDR1 MDHEN and CDR2 SYDVKM. The CDR3 is made up of 16 amino acids. V was trimmed by 6 bases and J by 0 bases, leaving 12 bases between them. The DNA of the CDR3 is TGTGCCAGCAGACTTGCAGGGTTCTCTGGGGCCAACGTCCTGACTTTC. It encodes CASRLAGFSGANVLTF.

The chain has TRBV3-1 (or the pseudogene TRBV3-2) and TRBJ2-7; 9 bases align to TRBD2. The germline CDR1 and CDR2 sequences are LGHDT and YNNKEL (reference sequence). This CDR3 has 17 residues. V was pared by 1 base and J by 7 bases, with 14 bases of the junction left unmatched. CDR3 in DNA: TGTGCCAGCAGCCAAGGATGGCGGCTAGCGGGGTCGGGAGAGCAGTACTTC. Amino acid sequence: CASSQGWRLAGSGEQYF.